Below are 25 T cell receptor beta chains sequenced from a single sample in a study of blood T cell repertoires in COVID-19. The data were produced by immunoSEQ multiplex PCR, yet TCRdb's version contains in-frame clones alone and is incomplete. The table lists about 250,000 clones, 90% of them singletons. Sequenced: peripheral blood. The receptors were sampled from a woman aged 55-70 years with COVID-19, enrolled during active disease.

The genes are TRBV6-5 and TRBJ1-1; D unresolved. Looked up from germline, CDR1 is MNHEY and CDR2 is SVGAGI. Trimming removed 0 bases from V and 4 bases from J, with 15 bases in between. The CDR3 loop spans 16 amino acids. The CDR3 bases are TGTGCCAGCAGTTACTCGACGTCCGGGGAGTTCACTGAAGCTTTCTTT. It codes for CASSYSTSGEFTEAFF.

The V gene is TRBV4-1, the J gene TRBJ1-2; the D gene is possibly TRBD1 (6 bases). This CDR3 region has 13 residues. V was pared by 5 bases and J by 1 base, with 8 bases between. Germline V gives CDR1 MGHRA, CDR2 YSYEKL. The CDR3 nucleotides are TGCGCCAGCAGCATGGACAGTAACTATGGCTACACCTTC. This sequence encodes CASSMDSNYGYTF.

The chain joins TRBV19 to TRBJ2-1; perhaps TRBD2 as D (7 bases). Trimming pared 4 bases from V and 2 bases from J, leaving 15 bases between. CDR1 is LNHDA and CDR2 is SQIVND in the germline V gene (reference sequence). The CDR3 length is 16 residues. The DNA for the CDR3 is TGTGCCAGTAGTACCCCCTCGGGGGGCGCCTACAATGAGCAGTTCTTC. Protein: CASSTPSGGAYNEQFF.

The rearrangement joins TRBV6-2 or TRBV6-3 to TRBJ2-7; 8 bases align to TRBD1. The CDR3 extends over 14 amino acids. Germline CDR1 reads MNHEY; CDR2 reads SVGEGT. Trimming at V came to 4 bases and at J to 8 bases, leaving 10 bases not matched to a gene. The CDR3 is CASSSGTGALKQYF. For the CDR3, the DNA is TGTGCCAGCAGTTCCGGGACAGGCGCCCTCAAGCAGTACTTC.

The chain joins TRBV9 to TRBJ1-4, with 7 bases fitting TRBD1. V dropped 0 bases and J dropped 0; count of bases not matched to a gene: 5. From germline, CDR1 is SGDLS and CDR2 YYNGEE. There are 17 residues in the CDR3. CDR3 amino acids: CASSVASQGATNEKLFF. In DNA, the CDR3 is TGTGCCAGCAGCGTAGCTTCGCAGGGGGCAACTAATGAAAAACTGTTTTTT.

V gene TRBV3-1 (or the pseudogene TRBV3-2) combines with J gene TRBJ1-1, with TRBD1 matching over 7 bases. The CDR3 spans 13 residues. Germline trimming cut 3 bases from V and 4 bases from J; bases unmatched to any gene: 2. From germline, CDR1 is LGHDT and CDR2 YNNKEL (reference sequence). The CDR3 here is CASSQDRTTEAFF. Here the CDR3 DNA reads TGTGCCAGCAGCCAGGACAGGACCACTGAAGCTTTCTTT.

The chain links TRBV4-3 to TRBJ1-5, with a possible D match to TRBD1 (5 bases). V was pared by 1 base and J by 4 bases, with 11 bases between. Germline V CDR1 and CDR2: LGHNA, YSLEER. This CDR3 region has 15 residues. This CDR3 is CASSQVAGTNQPQHF. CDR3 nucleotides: TGCGCCAGCAGCCAAGTGGCAGGGACTAATCAGCCCCAGCATTTT.

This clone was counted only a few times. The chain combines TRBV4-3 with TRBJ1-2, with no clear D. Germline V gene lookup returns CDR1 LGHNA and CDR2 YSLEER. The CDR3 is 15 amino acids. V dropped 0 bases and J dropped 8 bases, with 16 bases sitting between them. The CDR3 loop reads CASSQDSGIKQGYTF. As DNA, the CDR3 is TGCGCCAGCAGCCAAGACTCGGGAATCAAACAAGGCTACACCTTC.

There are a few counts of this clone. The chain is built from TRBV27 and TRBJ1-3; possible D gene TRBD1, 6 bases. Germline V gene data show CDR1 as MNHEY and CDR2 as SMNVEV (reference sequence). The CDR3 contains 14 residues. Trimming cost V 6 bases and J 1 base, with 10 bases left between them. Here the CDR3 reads CASSRDRSGNTIYF. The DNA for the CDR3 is TGTGCCAGCAGCCGCGACAGGTCTGGAAACACCATATATTTT.

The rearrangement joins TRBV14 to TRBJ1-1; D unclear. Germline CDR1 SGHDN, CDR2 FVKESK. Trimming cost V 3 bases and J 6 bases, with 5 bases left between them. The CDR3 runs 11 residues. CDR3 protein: CASSHFSEAFF. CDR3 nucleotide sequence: TGTGCCAGCAGCCATTTCTCTGAAGCTTTCTTT.

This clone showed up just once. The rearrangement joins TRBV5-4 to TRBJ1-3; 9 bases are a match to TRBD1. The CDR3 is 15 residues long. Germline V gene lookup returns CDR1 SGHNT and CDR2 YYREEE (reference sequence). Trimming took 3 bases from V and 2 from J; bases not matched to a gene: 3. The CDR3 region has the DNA TGTGCCAGCAGCTGGGACAGGGCCACTGGAAACACCATATATTTT. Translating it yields CASSWDRATGNTIYF.

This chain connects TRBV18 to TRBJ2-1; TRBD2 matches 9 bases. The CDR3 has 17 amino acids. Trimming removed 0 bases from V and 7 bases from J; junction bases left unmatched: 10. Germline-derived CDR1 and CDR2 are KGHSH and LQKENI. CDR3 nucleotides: TGTGCCAGCTCACCACCCCTTGTATTAGCGGGGGCGAATGAGCAGTTCTTC. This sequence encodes CASSPPLVLAGANEQFF.

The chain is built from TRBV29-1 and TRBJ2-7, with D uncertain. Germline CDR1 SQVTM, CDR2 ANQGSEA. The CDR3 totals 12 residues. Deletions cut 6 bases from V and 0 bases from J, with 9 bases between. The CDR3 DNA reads TGCAGCGTGAGAGACACCTCCTACGAGCAGTACTTC. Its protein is CSVRDTSYEQYF.

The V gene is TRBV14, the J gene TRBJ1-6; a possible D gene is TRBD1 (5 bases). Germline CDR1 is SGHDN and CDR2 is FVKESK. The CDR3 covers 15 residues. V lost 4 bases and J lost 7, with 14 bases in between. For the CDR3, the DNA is TGTGCCAGCAGCCCCGGCGGGGGAGGGAATTCACCCCTCCACTTT. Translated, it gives CASSPGGGGNSPLHF.

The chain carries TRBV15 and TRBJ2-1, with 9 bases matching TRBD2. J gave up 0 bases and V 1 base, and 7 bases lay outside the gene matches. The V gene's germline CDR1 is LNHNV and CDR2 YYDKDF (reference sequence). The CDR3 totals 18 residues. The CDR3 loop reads CATSRGLAESSSYNEQFF. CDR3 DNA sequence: TGTGCCACCAGCAGAGGACTAGCGGAGTCCAGCTCCTACAATGAGCAGTTCTTC.

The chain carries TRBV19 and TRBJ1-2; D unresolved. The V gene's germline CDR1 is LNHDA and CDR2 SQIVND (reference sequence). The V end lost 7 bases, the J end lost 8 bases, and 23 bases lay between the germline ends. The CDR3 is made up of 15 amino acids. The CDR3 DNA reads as TGTGCCAGTACGCCTACGGGATCCACTGCCGTGGGCTACACCTTC. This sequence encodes CASTPTGSTAVGYTF.

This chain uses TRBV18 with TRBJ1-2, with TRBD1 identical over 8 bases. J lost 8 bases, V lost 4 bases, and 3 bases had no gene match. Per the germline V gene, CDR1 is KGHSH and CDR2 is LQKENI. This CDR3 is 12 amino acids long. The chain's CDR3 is CASSQDRDGYTF. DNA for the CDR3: TGTGCCAGCTCACAGGACAGGGACGGCTACACCTTC. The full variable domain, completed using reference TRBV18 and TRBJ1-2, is NAGVMQNPRHLVRRRGQEARLRCSPMKGHSHVYWYRQLPEEGLKFMVYLQKENIIDESGMPKERFSAEFPKEGPSILRIQQVVRGDSAAYFCASSQDRDGYTFGSGTRLTVV.

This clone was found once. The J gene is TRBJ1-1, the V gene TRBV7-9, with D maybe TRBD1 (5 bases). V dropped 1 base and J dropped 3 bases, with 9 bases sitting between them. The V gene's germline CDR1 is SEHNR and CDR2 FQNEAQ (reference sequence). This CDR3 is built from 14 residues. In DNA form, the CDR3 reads TGTGCCAGCAGCTTAGGACAGAGAGACACTGAAGCTTTCTTT. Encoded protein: CASSLGQRDTEAFF. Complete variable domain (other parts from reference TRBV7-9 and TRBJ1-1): DTGVSQNPRHKITKRGQNVTFRCDPISEHNRLYWYRQTLGQGPEFLTYFQNEAQLEKSRLLSDRFSAERPKGSFSTLEIQRTEQGDSAMYLCASSLGQRDTEAFFGQGTRLTVV.

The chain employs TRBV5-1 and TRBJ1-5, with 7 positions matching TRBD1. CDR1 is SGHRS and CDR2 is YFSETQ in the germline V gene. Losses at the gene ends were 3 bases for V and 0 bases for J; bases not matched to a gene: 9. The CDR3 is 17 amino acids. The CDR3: CASSWPRQGFSNQPQHF. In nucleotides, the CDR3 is TGCGCCAGCAGCTGGCCCAGACAGGGATTTAGCAATCAGCCCCAGCATTTT.

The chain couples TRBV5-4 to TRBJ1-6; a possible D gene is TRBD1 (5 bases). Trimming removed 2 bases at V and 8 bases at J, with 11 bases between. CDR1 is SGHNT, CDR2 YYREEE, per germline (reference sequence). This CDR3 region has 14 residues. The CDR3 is CASSFGGVDSPLHF. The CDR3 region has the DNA TGTGCCAGCAGCTTTGGAGGGGTGGATTCACCCCTCCACTTT.

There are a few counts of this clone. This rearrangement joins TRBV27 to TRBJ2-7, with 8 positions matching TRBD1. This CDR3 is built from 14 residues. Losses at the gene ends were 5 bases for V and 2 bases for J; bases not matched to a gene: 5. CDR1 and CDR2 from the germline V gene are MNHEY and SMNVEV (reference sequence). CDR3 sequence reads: CASSPGQGPYEQYF. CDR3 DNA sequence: TGTGCCAGCAGTCCCGGACAGGGACCCTACGAGCAGTACTTC.

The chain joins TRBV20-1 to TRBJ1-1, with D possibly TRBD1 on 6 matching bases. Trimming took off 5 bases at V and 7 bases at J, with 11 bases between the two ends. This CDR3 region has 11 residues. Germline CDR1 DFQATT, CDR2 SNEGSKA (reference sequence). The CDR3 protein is CSALGQIEAFF. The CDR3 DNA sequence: TGCAGTGCTTTAGGACAGATTGAAGCTTTCTTT.

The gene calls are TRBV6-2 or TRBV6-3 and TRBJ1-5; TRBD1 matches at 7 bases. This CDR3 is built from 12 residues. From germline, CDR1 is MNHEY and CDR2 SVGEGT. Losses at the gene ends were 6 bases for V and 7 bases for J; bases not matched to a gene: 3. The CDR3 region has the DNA TGTGCCAGCAGCACAGGGGTCCAGCCCCAGCATTTT. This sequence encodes CASSTGVQPQHF.

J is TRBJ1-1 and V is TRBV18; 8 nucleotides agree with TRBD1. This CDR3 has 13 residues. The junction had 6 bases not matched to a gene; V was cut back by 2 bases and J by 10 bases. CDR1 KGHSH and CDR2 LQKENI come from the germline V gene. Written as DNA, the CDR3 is TGTGCCAGCTCACCATCAGGGGGCTGGAGAGCTTTCTTT. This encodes CASSPSGGWRAFF.

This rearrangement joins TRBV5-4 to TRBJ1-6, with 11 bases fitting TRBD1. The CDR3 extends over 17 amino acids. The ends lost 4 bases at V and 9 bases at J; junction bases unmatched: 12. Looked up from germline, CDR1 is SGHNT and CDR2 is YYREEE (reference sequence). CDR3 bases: TGTGCCAGCAGCCCACAGGACAGGGGGCGCATCGGTTCACCCCTCCACTTT. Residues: CASSPQDRGRIGSPLHF.